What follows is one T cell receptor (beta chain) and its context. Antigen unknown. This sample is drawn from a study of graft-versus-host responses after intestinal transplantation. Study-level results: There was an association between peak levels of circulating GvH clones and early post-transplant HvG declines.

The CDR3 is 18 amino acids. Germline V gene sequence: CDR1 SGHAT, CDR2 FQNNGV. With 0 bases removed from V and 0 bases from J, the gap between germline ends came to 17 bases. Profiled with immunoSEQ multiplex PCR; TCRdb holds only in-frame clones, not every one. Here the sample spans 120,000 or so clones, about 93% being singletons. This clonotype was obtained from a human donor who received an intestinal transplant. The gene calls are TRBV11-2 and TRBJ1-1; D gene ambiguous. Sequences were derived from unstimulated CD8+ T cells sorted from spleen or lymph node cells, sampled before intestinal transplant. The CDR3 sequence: CASSLELAYVGMNTEAFF. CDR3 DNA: TGTGCCAGCAGCTTAGAACTAGCCTACGTGGGGATGAACACTGAAGCTTTCTTT.